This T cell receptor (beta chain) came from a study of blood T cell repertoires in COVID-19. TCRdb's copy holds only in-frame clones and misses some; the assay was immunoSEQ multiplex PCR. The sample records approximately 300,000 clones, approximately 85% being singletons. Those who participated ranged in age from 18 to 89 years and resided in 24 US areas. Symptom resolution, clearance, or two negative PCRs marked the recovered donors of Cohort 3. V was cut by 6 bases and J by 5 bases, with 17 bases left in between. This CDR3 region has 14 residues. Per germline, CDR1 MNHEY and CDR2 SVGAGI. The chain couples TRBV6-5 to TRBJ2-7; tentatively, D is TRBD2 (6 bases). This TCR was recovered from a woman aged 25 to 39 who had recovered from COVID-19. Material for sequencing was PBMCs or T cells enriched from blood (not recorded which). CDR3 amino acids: CASRAGHIAHEQYF. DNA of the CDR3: TGTGCCAGCAGGGCGGGGCATATAGCCCACGAGCAGTACTTC.